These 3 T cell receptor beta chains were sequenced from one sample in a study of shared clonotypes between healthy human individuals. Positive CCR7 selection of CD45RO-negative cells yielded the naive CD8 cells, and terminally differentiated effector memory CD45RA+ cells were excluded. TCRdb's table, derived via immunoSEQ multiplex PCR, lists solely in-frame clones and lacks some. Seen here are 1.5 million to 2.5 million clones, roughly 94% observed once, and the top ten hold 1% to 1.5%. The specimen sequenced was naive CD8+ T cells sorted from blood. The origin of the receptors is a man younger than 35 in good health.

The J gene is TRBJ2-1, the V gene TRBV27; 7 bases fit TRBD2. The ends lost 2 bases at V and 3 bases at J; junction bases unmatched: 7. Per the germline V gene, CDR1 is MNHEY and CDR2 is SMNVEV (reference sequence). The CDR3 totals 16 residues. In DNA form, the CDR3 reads TGTGCCAGCAGTTTAGGCCTAGCGGAGGGCTACAATGAGCAGTTCTTC. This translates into CASSLGLAEGYNEQFF.

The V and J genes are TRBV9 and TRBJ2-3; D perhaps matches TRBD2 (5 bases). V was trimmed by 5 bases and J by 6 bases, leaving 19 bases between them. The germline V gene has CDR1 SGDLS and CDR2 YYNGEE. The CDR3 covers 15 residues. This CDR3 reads CASSTPDSEGDTQYF. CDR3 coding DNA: TGTGCCAGCAGTACCCCGGACTCAGAAGGCGATACGCAGTATTTT.

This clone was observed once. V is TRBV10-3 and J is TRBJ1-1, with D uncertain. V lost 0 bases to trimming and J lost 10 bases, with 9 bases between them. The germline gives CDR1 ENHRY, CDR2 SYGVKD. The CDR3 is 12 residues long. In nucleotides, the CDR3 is TGTGCCATCAGTGAGTCGAGGCCGGGAGCTTTCTTT. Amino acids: CAISESRPGAFF.